Shown below are 3 T cell receptor beta chains from a single sample sequenced in a study of blood T cell repertoires in COVID-19. Clones were read by immunoSEQ multiplex PCR, and TCRdb kept only the in-frame ones, dropping some. The sample lists 300,000 to 350,000 clones; 90% were seen once. The material sequenced was PBMCs or T cells enriched from blood (not recorded which). All receptors come from a woman under 30 with acute COVID-19.

This rearrangement joins TRBV28 to TRBJ1-2; 7 positions match TRBD1. Germline V gene data show CDR1 as MDHEN and CDR2 as SYDVKM. The CDR3 contains 14 residues. J gave up 4 bases and V 6 bases, and 8 bases lay outside the gene matches. CDR3 nucleotides: TGTGCCAGCAGAAAACAGGGGTATGGCTATGGCTACACCTTC. Residues: CASRKQGYGYGYTF.

On this clone: At the DNA level, this CDR3 is encoded by other sequences in the same sample as well. The V gene is TRBV28, the J gene TRBJ1-5; 9 bases line up with TRBD1. The CDR3 has 15 residues. V trimming: 3 bases; J trimming: 3 bases; junction bases outside the gene matches: 3. Germline lookup yields CDR1 MDHEN and CDR2 SYDVKM. The CDR3 DNA is TGTGCCAGCAGTTTGGGGGACAGGGACAATCAGCCCCAGCATTTT. This translates into CASSLGDRDNQPQHF.

This sequence joins TRBV5-8 and TRBJ1-4, with D perhaps TRBD1 (6 bases). CDR3 size: 13 residues. V gave up 4 bases and J gave up 8 bases, with 12 bases separating them. Germline V gene sequence: CDR1 SGHTS, CDR2 YDEGEE. This CDR3 reads CASSLFQGEKLFF. The CDR3 DNA reads as TGTGCCAGCAGCCTTTTCCAGGGGGAAAAACTGTTTTTT.